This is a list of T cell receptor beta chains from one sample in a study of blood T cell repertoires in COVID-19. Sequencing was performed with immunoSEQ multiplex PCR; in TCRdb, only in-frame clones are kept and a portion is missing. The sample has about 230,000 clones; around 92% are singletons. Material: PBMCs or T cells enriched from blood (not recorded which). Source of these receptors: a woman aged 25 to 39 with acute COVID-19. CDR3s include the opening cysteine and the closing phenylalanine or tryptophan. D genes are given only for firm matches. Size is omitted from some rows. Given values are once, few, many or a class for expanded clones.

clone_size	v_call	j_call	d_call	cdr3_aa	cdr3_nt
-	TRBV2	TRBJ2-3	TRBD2	CATRTSGADTQYF	TGTGCCACTAGGACTAGCGGGGCTGATACGCAGTATTTT
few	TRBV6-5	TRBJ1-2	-	CASSYRQGYGYTF	TGTGCCAGCAGTTATAGGCAGGGCTATGGCTACACCTTC
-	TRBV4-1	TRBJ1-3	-	CASSLQTSGNTIYF	TGCGCCAGCAGCCTACAGACCTCTGGAAACACCATATATTTT
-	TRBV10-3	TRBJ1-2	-	CATIGDGRYSYGYTF	TGTGCCACCATAGGGGATGGACGGTACTCCTATGGCTACACCTTC
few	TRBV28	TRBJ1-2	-	CASGHSREAYGYTF	TGTGCCAGCGGACACTCGAGGGAGGCCTATGGCTACACCTTC
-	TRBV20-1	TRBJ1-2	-	CRPTEYGYTF	TGCAGACCGACGGAGTATGGCTACACCTTC
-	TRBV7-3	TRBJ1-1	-	CASSLTQNTEAFF	TGTGCCAGCAGCTTAACCCAGAACACTGAAGCTTTCTTT
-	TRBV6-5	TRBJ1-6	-	CASSYSWQGNSPLHF	TGTGCCAGCAGTTACTCTTGGCAGGGGAATTCACCCCTCCACTTT
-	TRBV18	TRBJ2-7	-	CASSPPQGTLVYEQYF	TGTGCCAGCTCACCTCCTCAGGGGACCTTGGTTTACGAGCAGTACTTC
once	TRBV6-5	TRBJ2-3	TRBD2	CASSYGAGGPDTQYF	TGTGCCAGCAGTTACGGAGCGGGGGGGCCAGATACGCAGTATTTT
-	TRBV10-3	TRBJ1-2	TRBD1	CAISDWTGANYGYTF	TGTGCCATCAGTGATTGGACAGGGGCCAACTATGGCTACACCTTC
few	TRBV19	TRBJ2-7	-	CASSIDLSQGNSYEQYF	TGTGCCAGTAGTATAGATCTTTCACAGGGAAACTCCTACGAGCAGTACTTC
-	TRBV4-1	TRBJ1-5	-	CASSQLLGSQPQHF	TGCGCCAGCAGCCAATTGTTAGGGAGTCAGCCCCAGCATTTT
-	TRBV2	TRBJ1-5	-	CASTTGYSNQPQHF	TGTGCCAGCACCACAGGGTATAGCAATCAGCCCCAGCATTTT
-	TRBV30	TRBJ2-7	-	CACPRGGSPYEQYF	TGTGCCTGCCCCCGAGGGGGTTCCCCCTACGAGCAGTACTTC
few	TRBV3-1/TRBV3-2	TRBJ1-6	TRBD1	CASSQDRGRTGSNSPLHF	TGTGCCAGCAGCCAAGATCGTGGAAGGACAGGGTCAAATTCACCCCTCCACTTT
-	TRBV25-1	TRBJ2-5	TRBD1	CASSDPRTGVGETQYF	TGTGCCAGCAGTGACCCCCGGACAGGGGTAGGAGAGACCCAGTACTTC
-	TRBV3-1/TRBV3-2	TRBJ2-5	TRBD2	CASSQMGRGGGQETQYF	TGTGCCAGCAGCCAAATGGGCCGCGGGGGGGGCCAAGAGACCCAGTACTTC
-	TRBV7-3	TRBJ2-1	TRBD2	CASSSGLAGGLDEQFF	TGTGCCAGCAGCTCAGGACTAGCGGGGGGGCTGGATGAGCAGTTCTTC
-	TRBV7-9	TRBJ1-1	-	CASSLGRGSMTFF	TGTGCCAGCAGCTTAGGAAGGGGAAGTATGACTTTCTTT
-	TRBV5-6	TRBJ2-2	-	CASSFIRGPTGELFF	TGTGCCAGCAGCTTCATCAGGGGCCCCACCGGGGAGCTGTTTTTT
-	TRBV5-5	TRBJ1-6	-	CASSSYVYSPLHF	TGTGCCAGCAGTTCCTATGTTTATTCACCCCTCCACTTT
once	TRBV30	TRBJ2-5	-	CAWSEGDQETQYF	TGTGCCTGGAGTGAAGGGGACCAAGAGACCCAGTACTTC
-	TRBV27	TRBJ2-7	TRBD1	CASGTGVSYEQYF	TGTGCCAGTGGGACAGGAGTGTCCTACGAGCAGTACTTC
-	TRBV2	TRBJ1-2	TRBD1	CASKGGDSLYGYTF	TGTGCCAGCAAAGGAGGGGACAGCCTGTATGGCTACACCTTC
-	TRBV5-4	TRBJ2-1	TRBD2	CASSPRAGLGVDEQFF	TGTGCCAGCAGCCCACGAGCGGGGCTGGGAGTGGATGAGCAGTTCTTC
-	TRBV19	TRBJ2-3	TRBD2	CASSFRTSGGTDTQYF	TGTGCCAGTAGTTTCCGGACTAGCGGGGGCACAGATACGCAGTATTTT
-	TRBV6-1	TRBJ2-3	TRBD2	CASSAQLAGGPDTQYF	TGTGCCAGCAGTGCTCAACTAGCGGGGGGCCCAGATACGCAGTATTTT
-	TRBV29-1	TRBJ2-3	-	CSSGGQIDTQYF	TGCAGCTCCGGAGGGCAGATAGATACGCAGTATTTT
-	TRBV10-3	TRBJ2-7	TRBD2	CAISGGATYEQYF	TGTGCCATCAGCGGGGGGGCCACCTACGAGCAGTACTTC
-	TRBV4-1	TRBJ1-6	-	CASSPRGGSPLHF	TGCGCCAGCAGCCCCAGGGGTGGCTCACCCCTCCACTTT
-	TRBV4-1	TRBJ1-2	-	CASSQEELDYGYTF	TGCGCCAGCAGCCAAGAAGAGCTGGACTATGGCTACACCTTC
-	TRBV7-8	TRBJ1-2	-	CASSSDYEALVPNGYTF	TGTGCCAGCAGCTCCGATTATGAGGCATTGGTCCCCAATGGCTACACCTTC
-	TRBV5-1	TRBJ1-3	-	CASSLYPEGLLGNTIYF	TGCGCCAGCAGCCTCTACCCCGAGGGTTTGCTTGGAAACACCATATATTTT
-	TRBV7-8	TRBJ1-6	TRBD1	CASSLWDRVNSPLHF	TGTGCCAGCAGCTTATGGGACAGGGTTAATTCACCCCTCCACTTT
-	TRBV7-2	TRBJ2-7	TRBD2	CASSFGTTYEQYF	TGTGCCAGCAGCTTCGGGACTACGTACGAGCAGTACTTC
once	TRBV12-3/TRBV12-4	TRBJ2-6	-	CASRRAGANVLTF	TGTGCCAGCAGGAGGGCTGGGGCCAACGTCCTGACTTTC
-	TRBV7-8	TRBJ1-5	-	CASSLAHRADQPQHF	TGTGCCAGCAGCCTAGCCCACAGGGCGGATCAGCCCCAGCATTTT
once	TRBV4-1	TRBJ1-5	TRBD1	CASSIRQGMRGQPQHF	TGCGCCAGCAGCATACGACAGGGGATGAGAGGGCAGCCCCAGCATTTT
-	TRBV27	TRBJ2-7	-	CASSFLPTPFVYEQYF	TGTGCCAGCAGTTTCCTTCCTACGCCTTTCGTCTACGAGCAGTACTTC
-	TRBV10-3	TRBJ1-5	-	CAIRDSSNQPQHF	TGTGCCATCAGGGACAGCAGCAATCAGCCCCAGCATTTT
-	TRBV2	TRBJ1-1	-	CASLVRVNTEAFF	TGTGCCAGCCTGGTACGAGTGAACACTGAAGCTTTCTTT
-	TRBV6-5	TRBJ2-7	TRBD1	CASSYLGQGVEQYF	TGTGCCAGCAGTTACTTGGGACAGGGTGTTGAGCAGTACTTC
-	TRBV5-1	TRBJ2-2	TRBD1	CASSSQGRELFF	TGCGCCAGCAGTTCACAGGGGAGGGAGCTGTTTTTT
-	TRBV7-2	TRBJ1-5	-	CASSLLSGQPQHF	TGTGCCAGCAGCTTACTTTCGGGTCAGCCCCAGCATTTT
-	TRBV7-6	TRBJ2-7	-	CASSLGAEGEQYF	TGTGCCAGCAGCTTAGGGGCGGAGGGGGAGCAGTACTTC
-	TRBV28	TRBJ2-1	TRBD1	CASSSTPRGPGNEQFF	TGTGCCAGCAGTTCTACCCCTAGGGGGCCCGGCAATGAGCAGTTCTTC
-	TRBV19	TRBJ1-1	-	CASSIDLPLNTEAFF	TGTGCCAGTAGTATAGATCTCCCTCTGAACACTGAAGCTTTCTTT
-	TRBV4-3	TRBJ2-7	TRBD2	CASSQDVGGGSYEQYF	TGCGCCAGCAGCCAAGATGTCGGCGGGGGGTCCTACGAGCAGTACTTC
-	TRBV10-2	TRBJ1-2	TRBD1	CASRDRDYGYTF	TGCGCCAGCAGGGACAGGGACTATGGCTACACCTTC
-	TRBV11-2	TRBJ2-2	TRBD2	CASSLRSRLATTGELFF	TGTGCCAGCAGCTTAAGGTCCCGACTAGCGACGACCGGGGAGCTGTTTTTT
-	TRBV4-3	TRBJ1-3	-	CASSRKDDFGNTIYF	TGCGCCAGCAGCCGGAAGGATGACTTCGGAAACACCATATATTTT
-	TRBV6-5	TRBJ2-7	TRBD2	CASLSGGGWNEQYF	TGTGCCAGTCTTAGCGGGGGGGGCTGGAACGAGCAGTACTTC
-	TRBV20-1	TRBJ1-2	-	CSASVGQGDYGYTF	TGCAGTGCGAGTGTGGGGCAGGGCGACTATGGCTACACCTTC
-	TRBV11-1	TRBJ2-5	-	CASSPLPRETQYF	TGTGCCAGCAGCCCCCTCCCCCGGGAGACCCAGTACTTC
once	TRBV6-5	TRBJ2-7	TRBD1	CASISTGTGSYEQYF	TGTGCCAGCATCTCAACCGGGACAGGATCCTACGAGCAGTACTTC
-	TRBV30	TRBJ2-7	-	CAWLAEPYEQYF	TGTGCCTGGCTGGCCGAACCCTACGAGCAGTACTTC
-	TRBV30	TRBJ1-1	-	CAWRQGNTEAFF	TGTGCCTGGAGACAGGGGAACACTGAAGCTTTCTTT